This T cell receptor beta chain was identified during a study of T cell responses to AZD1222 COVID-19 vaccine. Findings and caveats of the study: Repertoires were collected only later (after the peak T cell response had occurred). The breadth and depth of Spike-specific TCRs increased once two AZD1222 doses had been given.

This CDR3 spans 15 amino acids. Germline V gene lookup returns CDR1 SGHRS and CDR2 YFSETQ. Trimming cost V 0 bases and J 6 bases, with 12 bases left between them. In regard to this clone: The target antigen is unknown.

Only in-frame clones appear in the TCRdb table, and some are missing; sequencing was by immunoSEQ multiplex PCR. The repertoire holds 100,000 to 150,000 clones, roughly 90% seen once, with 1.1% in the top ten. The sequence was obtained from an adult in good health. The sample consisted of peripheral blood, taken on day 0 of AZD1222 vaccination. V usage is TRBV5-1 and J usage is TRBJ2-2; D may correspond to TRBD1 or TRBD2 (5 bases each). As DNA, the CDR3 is TGCGCCAGCAGCTTGGTGGTACGAGGGGCCGGGGAGCTGTTTTTT. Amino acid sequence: CASSLVVRGAGELFF. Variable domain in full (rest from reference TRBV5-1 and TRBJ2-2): KAGVTQTPRYLIKTRGQQVTLSCSPISGHRSVSWYQQTPGQGLQFLFEYFSETQRNKGNFPGRFSGRQFSNSRSEMNVSTLELGDSALYLCASSLVVRGAGELFFGEGSRLTVL.